This TCR beta chain was retrieved from a study of T cell responses to AZD1222 COVID-19 vaccine. Trimming stripped 4 bases from V and 4 bases from J, with 5 bases between. The CDR3 is made up of 11 amino acids. CDR1 is SGHDT, CDR2 YYEEEE, per germline. This clone was found once. Antigen specificity is unknown. Here immunoSEQ multiplex PCR was the method, and the copy in TCRdb shows in-frame clones only, minus some. The table has 66,000 or so clones, about 90% seen once. Broader study findings: Just six people given AZD1222 tested seropositive at baseline.

The chain uses TRBV5-6 and TRBJ1-2, with D hard to call. The TCR comes from an adult in good health. This sample comprised peripheral blood, obtained on day 0 of AZD1222 vaccination. CDR3 amino acids: CASSRAYGYTF. DNA for the CDR3: TGTGCCAGCAGCCGTGCCTATGGCTACACCTTC.